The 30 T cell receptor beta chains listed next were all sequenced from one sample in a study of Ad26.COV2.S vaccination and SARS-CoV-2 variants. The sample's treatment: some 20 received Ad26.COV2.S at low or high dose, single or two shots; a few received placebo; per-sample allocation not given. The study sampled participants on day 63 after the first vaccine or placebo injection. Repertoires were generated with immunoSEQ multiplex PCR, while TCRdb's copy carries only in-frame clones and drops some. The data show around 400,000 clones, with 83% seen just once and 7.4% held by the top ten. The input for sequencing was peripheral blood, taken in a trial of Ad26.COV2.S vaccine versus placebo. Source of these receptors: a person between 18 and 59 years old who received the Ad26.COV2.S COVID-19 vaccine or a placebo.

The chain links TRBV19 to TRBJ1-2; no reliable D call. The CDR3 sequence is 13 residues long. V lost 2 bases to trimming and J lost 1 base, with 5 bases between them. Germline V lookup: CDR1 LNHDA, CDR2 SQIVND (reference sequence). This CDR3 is CASSIRSNYGYTF. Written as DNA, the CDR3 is TGTGCCAGTAGTATAAGAAGTAACTATGGCTACACCTTC. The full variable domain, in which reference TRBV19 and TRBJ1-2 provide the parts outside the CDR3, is DGGITQSPKYLFRKEGQNVTLSCEQNLNHDAMYWYRQDPGQGLRLIYYSQIVNDFQKGDIAEGYSVSREKKESFPLTVTSAQKNPTAFYLCASSIRSNYGYTFGSGTRLTVV.

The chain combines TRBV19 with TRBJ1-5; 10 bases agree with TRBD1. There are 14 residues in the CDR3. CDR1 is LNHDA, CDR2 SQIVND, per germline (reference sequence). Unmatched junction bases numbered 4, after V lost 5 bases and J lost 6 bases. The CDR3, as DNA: TGTGCCAGTAGTGACCGGACAGGGGGTCAGCCCCAGCATTTT. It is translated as CASSDRTGGQPQHF.

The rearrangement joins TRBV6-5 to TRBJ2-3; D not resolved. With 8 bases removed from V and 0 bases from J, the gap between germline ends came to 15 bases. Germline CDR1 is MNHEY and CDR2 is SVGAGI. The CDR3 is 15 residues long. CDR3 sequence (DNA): TGTGCCAGCCCTCCCCTGGATTTAAGCACAGATACGCAGTATTTT. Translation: CASPPLDLSTDTQYF.

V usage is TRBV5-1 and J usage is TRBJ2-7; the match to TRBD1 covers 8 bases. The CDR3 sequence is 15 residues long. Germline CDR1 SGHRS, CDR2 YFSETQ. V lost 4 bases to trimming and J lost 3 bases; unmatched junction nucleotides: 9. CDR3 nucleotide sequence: TGCGCCAGCAGCGGAGGGACAGGAGGAATCTACGAGCAGTACTTC. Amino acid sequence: CASSGGTGGIYEQYF. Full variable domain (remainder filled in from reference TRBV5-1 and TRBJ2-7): KAGVTQTPRYLIKTRGQQVTLSCSPISGHRSVSWYQQTPGQGLQFLFEYFSETQRNKGNFPGRFSGRQFSNSRSEMNVSTLELGDSALYLCASSGGTGGIYEQYFGPGTRLTVT.

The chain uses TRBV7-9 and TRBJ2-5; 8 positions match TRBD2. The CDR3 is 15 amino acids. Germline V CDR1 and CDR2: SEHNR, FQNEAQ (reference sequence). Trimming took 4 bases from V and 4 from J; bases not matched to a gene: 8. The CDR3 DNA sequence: TGTGCCAGCAGCTCAAAACAGCGGGAGCGAGAGACCCAGTACTTC. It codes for CASSSKQRERETQYF.

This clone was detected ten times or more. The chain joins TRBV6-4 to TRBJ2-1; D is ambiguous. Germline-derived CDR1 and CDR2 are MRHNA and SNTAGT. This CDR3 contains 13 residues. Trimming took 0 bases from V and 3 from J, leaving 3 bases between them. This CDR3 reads CASSDSDYNEQFF. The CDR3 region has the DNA TGTGCCAGCAGTGACTCGGACTACAATGAGCAGTTCTTC.

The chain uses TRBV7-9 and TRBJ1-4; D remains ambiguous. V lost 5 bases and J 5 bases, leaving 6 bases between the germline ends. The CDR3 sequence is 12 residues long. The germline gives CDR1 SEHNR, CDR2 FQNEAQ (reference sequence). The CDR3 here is CASSPQNEKLFF. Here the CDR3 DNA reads TGTGCCAGCAGCCCCCAAAATGAAAAACTGTTTTTT.

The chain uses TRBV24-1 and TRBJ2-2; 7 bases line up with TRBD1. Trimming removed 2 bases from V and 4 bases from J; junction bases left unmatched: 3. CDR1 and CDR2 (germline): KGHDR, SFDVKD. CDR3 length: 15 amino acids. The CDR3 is CATSDYRGGTGELFF. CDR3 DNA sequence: TGTGCCACCAGTGATTACAGGGGCGGCACCGGGGAGCTGTTTTTT.

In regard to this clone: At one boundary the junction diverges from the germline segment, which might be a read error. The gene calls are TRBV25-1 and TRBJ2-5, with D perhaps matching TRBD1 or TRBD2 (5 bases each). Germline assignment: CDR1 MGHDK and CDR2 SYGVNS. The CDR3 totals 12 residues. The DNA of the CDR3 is TGTGCCACCAGTTGGGGGCAAGAGACCCAGTACTTC. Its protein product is CATSWGQETQYF.

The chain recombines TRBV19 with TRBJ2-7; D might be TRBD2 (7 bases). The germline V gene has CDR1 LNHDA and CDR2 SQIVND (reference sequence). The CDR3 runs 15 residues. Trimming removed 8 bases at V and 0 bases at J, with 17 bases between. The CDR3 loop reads CASSTPGGVSYEQYF. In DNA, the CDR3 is TGTGCCAGTTCCACCCCGGGGGGCGTCTCCTACGAGCAGTACTTC.

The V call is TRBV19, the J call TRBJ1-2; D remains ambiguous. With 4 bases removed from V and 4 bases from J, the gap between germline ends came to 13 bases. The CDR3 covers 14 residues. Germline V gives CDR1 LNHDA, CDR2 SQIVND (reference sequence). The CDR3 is CASSSAGVTYGYTF. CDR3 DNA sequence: TGTGCCAGTAGTAGTGCCGGGGTTACCTATGGCTACACCTTC. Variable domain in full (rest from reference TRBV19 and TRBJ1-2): DGGITQSPKYLFRKEGQNVTLSCEQNLNHDAMYWYRQDPGQGLRLIYYSQIVNDFQKGDIAEGYSVSREKKESFPLTVTSAQKNPTAFYLCASSSAGVTYGYTFGSGTRLTVV.

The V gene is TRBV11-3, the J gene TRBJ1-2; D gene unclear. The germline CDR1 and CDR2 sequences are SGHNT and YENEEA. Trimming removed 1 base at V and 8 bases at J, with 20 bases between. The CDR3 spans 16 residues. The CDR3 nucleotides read TGTGCCAGCAGCTTAGCGTGGTGGTCGGGCAGGTTGGGCTACACCTTC. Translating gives CASSLAWWSGRLGYTF.

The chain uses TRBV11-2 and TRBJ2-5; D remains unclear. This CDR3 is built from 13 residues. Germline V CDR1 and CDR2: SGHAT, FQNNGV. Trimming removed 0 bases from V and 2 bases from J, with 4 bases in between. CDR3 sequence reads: CASSLEVQETQYF. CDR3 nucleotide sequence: TGTGCCAGCAGCTTAGAGGTTCAAGAGACCCAGTACTTC. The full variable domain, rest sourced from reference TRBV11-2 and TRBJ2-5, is EAGVAQSPRYKIIEKRQSVAFWCNPISGHATLYWYQQILGQGPKLLIQFQNNGVVDDSQLPKDRFSAERLKGVDSTLKIQPAKLEDSAVYLCASSLEVQETQYFGPGTRLLVL.

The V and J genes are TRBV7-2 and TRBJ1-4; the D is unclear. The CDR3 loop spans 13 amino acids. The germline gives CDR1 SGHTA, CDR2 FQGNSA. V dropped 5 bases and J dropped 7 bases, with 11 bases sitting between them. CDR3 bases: TGTGCCAGCAGCCCCGGCTGGAGTGAAAAACTGTTTTTT. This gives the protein CASSPGWSEKLFF.

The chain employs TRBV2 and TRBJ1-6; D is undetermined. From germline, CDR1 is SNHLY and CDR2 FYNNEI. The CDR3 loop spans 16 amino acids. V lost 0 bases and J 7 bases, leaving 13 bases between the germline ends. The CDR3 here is CASSEALIVTNSPLHF. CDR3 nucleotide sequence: TGTGCCAGCAGTGAAGCGCTGATAGTAACCAATTCACCCCTCCACTTT.

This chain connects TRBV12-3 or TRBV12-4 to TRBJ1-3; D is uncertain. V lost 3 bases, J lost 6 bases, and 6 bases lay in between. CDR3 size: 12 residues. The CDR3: CASSFGENTIYF. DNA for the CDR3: TGTGCCAGCAGTTTTGGGGAAAACACCATATATTTT.

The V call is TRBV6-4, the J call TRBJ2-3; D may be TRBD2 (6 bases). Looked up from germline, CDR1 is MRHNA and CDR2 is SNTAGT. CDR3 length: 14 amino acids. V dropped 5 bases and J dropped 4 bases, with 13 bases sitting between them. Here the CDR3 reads CASSPRDFSDTQYF. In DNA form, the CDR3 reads TGTGCCAGCAGTCCACGGGACTTTTCAGATACGCAGTATTTT.

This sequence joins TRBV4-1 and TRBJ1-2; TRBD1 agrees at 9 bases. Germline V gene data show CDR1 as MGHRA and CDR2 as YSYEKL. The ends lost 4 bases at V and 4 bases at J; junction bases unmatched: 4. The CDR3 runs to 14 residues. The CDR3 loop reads CASSPGTGIYGYTF. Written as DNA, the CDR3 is TGCGCCAGCAGCCCCGGGACAGGGATCTATGGCTACACCTTC.

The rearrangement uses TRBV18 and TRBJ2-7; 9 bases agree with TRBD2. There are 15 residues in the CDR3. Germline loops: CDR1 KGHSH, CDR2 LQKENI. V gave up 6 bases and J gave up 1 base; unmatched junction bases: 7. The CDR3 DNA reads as TGTGCCAGCTCGCAGACTAGCGGAGAGTCCTACGAGCAGTACTTC. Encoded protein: CASSQTSGESYEQYF.

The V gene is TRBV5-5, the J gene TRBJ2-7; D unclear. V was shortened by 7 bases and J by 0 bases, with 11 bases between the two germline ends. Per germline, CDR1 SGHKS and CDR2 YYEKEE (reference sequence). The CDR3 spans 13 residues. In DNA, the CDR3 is TGTGCCAGCGACGGGTTGAGCTCCTACGAGCAGTACTTC. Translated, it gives CASDGLSSYEQYF.

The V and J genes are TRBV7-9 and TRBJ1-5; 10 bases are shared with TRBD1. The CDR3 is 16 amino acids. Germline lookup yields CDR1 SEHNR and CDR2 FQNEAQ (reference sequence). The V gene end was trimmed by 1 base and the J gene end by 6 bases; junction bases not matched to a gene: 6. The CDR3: CASSLGDRGGSQPQHF. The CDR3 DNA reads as TGTGCCAGCAGCTTAGGGGACAGGGGCGGAAGTCAGCCCCAGCATTTT.

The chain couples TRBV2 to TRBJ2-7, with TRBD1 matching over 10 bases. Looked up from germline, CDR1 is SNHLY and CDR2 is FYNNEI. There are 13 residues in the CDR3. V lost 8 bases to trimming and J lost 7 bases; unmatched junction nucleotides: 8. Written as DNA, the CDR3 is TGTGCCAGCTTGAGGACAGGGGGAGGGGAGCAGTACTTC. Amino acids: CASLRTGGGEQYF.

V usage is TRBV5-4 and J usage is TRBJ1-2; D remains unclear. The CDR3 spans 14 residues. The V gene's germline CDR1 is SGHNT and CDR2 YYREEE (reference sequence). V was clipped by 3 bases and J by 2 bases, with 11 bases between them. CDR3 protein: CASSSPGRNYGYTF. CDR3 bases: TGTGCCAGCAGCTCGCCGGGCCGAAACTATGGCTACACCTTC. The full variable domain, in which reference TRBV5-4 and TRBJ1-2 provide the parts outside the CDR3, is ETGVTQSPTHLIKTRGQQVTLRCSSQSGHNTVSWYQQALGQGPQFIFQYYREEENGRGNFPPRFSGLQFPNYSSELNVNALELDDSALYLCASSSPGRNYGYTFGSGTRLTVV.

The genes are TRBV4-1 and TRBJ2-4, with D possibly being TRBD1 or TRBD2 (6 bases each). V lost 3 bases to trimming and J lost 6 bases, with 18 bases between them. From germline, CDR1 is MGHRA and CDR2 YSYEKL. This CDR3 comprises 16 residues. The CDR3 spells CASSHPTGARGNIQYF. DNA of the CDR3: TGCGCCAGCAGCCACCCCACGGGGGCCAGGGGAAACATTCAGTACTTC.

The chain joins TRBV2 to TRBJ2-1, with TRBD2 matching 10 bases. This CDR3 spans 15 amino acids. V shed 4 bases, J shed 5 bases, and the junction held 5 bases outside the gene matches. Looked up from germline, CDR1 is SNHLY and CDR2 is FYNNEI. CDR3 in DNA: TGTGCCAGCAGTGGGACTAGCGGACAAAACAATGAGCAGTTCTTC. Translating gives CASSGTSGQNNEQFF.

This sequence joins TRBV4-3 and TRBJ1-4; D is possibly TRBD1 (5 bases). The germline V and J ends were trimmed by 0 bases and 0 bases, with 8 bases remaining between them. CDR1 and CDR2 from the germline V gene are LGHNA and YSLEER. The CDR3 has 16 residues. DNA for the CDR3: TGCGCCAGCAGCCAAGATCCGGGGCCAACTAATGAAAAACTGTTTTTT. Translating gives CASSQDPGPTNEKLFF.

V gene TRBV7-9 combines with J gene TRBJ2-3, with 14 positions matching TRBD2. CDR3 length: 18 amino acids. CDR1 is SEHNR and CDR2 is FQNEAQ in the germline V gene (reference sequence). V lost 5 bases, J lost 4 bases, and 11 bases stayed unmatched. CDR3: CASSQGTSGSGWADTQYF. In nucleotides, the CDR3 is TGTGCCAGCAGCCAGGGGACTAGCGGGAGTGGTTGGGCAGATACGCAGTATTTT. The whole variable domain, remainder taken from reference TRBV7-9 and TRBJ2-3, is DTGVSQNPRHKITKRGQNVTFRCDPISEHNRLYWYRQTLGQGPEFLTYFQNEAQLEKSRLLSDRFSAERPKGSFSTLEIQRTEQGDSAMYLCASSQGTSGSGWADTQYFGPGTRLTVL.

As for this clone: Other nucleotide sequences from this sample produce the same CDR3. The CDR3 DNA reads TGTGCCAGCAGCGTAGGGGGGTCGGAGACCCAGTACTTC. Translation: CASSVGGSETQYF. The V and J genes are TRBV9 and TRBJ2-5; D may be TRBD1 or TRBD2 (5 bases each). This CDR3 comprises 13 residues. From germline, CDR1 is SGDLS and CDR2 YYNGEE. Trimming left V 0 bases short and J 5 bases short, with 8 bases between.

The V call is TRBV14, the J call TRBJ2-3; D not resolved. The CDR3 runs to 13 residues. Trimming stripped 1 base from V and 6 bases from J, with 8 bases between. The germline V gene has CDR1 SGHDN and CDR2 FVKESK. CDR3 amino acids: CASSQVLGDTQYF. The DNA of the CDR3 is TGTGCCAGCAGCCAAGTTCTCGGGGATACGCAGTATTTT.

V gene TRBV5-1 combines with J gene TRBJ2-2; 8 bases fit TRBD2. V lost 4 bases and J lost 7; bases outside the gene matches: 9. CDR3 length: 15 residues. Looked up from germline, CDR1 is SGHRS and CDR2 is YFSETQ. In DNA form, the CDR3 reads TGCGCCAGCAGCCTCCAAGCGGGAGCGGACGGGGAGCTGTTTTTT. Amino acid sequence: CASSLQAGADGELFF.